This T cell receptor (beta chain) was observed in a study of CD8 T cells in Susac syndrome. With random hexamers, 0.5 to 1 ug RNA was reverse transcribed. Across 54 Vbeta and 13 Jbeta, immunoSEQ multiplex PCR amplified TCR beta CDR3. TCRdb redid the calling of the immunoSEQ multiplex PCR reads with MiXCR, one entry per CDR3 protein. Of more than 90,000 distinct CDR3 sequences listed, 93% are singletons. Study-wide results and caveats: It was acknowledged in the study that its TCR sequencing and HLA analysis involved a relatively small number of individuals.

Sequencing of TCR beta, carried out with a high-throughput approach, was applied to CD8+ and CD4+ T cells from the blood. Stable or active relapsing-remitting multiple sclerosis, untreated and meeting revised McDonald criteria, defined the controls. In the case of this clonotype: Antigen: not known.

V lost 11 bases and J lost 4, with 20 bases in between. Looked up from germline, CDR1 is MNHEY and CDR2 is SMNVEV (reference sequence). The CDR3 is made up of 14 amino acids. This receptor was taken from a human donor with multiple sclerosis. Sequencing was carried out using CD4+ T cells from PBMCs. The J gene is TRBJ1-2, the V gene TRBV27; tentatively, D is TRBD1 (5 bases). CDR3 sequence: CAAKRGRNSYGYTF. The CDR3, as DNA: TGTGCCGCCAAGCGGGGCCGCAACTCCTATGGCTACACCTTC.